The entry that follows covers one T cell receptor (beta chain) sequence. Its specificity is unknown. This sample is drawn from a study of CD8+ T cells in alopecia areata. Study-level points and caveats: Scalp sample data also include resident alphabeta T cells from normal skin.

Trimming left V 5 bases short and J 4 bases short, with 12 bases between. Germline V gene data show CDR1 as SQVTM and CDR2 as ANQGSEA. The CDR3 runs to 12 residues. Peripheral blood and lesional scalp punch biopsies came from alopecia areata patients. Sorting of CD4+ and CD8+ T cells was performed on PBMCs. Once RNA had been extracted, it was reverse transcribed into cDNA to act as the sequencing template. This table comes from immunoSEQ multiplex PCR, and its TCRdb copy is limited to in-frame clones, with some not included. The sample carries approximately 150,000 clones, 87% recorded once. The sample consisted of CD8+ T cells sorted from blood, taken at week 0. The chain has TRBV29-1 and TRBJ2-7, with D unresolved. This TCR was sampled from a human donor with alopecia areata. CDR3 in DNA: TGCAGCGTTTCCAGTCCGGGTTACGAGCAGTACTTC. Its translation is CSVSSPGYEQYF.